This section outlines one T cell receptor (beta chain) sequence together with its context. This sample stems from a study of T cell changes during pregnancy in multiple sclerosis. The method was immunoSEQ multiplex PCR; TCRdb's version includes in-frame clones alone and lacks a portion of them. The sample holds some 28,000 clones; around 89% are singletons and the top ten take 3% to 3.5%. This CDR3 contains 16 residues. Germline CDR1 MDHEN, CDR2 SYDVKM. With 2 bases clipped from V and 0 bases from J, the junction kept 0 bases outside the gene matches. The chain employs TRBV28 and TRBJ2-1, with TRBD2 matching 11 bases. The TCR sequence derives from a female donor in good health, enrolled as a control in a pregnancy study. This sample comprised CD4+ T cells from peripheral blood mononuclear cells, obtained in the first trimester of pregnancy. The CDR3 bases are TGTGCCAGCAGTTTAACTAGCGGGAGCTCCTACAATGAGCAGTTCTTC. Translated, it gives CASSLTSGSSYNEQFF.